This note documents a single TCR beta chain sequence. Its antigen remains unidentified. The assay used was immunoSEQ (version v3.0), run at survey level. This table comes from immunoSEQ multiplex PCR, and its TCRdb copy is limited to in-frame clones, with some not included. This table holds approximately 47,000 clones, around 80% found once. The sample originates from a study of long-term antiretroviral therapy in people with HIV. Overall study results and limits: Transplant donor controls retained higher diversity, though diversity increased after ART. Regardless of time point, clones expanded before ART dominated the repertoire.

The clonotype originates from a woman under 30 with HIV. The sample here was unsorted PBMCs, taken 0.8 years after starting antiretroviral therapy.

CDR3: CASISVGDSSDTEAFF. The CDR3 bases are TGTGCCAGTATCAGTGTGGGGGACAGCTCCGACACTGAAGCTTTCTTT. The chain recombines TRBV19 with TRBJ1-1, with 7 bases fitting TRBD1. Germline-derived CDR1 and CDR2 are LNHDA and SQIVND (reference sequence). The CDR3 extends over 16 amino acids. Germline trimming cut 7 bases from V and 3 bases from J; bases unmatched to any gene: 14. Supplemented by reference TRBV19 and TRBJ1-1, the full variable domain reads DGGITQSPKYLFRKEGQNVTLSCEQNLNHDAMYWYRQDPGQGLRLIYYSQIVNDFQKGDIAEGYSVSREKKESFPLTVTSAQKNPTAFYLCASISVGDSSDTEAFFGQGTRLTVV.